The 22 T cell receptor beta chains below all came from one sample that was sequenced in a study of blood T cell repertoires in COVID-19. The repertoire was sequenced with immunoSEQ multiplex PCR; TCRdb's copy has only in-frame clones and lacks some. The sample shows 95,000 to 150,000 clones, 71% of them seen only once. What was sequenced was peripheral blood. Source of these receptors: a human donor with acute or convalescent COVID-19. The donor label of this sample is uncertain.

CDR3 DNA sequence: TGTGCCTGGAAAAGAAGCTTCGGGACAGATACGCAGTATTTT. Encoded protein: CAWKRSFGTDTQYF. The V gene is TRBV30, the J gene TRBJ2-3; no clear D. CDR1 GTSNPN and CDR2 SVGIG come from the germline V gene (reference sequence). Trimming stripped 4 bases from V and 3 bases from J, with 14 bases between. The CDR3 totals 14 residues.

For the CDR3, the DNA is TGTGCCAGTAGTACTTGGACAGGCTTCACTGAAGCTTTCTTT. Protein: CASSTWTGFTEAFF. The chain uses TRBV19 and TRBJ1-1, with 7 bases lining up with TRBD1. Trimming removed 4 bases from V and 4 bases from J; junction bases left unmatched: 6. The CDR3 loop spans 14 amino acids. CDR1 is LNHDA and CDR2 is SQIVND in the germline V gene (reference sequence). Variable domain in full (rest from reference TRBV19 and TRBJ1-1): DGGITQSPKYLFRKEGQNVTLSCEQNLNHDAMYWYRQDPGQGLRLIYYSQIVNDFQKGDIAEGYSVSREKKESFPLTVTSAQKNPTAFYLCASSTWTGFTEAFFGQGTRLTVV.

The chain has TRBV4-1 and TRBJ1-1, with TRBD1 matching 7 bases. Germline V lookup: CDR1 MGHRA, CDR2 YSYEKL. V lost 0 bases and J lost 10; bases outside the gene matches: 11. The CDR3 sequence is 15 residues long. As DNA, the CDR3 is TGCGCCAGCAGCCAAGATCGGAGACAGGGTTCGGCAGCTTTCTTT. It yields the protein CASSQDRRQGSAAFF.

The chain employs TRBV12-5 and TRBJ2-5; a weak D match, TRBD2 (6 bases). This CDR3 has 14 amino acids. Germline V gene lookup returns CDR1 LGHNT and CDR2 FRNRAP. V lost 5 bases to trimming and J lost 1 base, with 11 bases between them. In DNA form, the CDR3 reads TGTGCTAGTGGTCGCGGAGGGGCCCAAGAGACCCAGTACTTC. Translation: CASGRGGAQETQYF.

This clone was counted only a few times. This sequence joins TRBV28 and TRBJ1-2; D gene uncertain. CDR1 is MDHEN and CDR2 is SYDVKM in the germline V gene. The germline V and J ends were trimmed by 5 bases and 8 bases, with 9 bases remaining between them. The CDR3 has 11 amino acids. CDR3 residues: CASSGSRGYTF. The CDR3 DNA reads as TGTGCCAGCAGTGGTTCTAGGGGCTACACCTTC.

Only a few counts were recorded for this clone. This sequence joins TRBV12-5 and TRBJ2-5; 7 nucleotides line up with TRBD1. The CDR3 length is 13 residues. The germline CDR1 and CDR2 sequences are LGHNT and FRNRAP. V lost 2 bases, J lost 5 bases, and 2 bases stayed unmatched. The CDR3 DNA reads TGTGCTAGTGGTTTGACAGGGGTGGAGACCCAGTACTTC. It encodes CASGLTGVETQYF. Combining the CDR3 with reference TRBV12-5 and TRBJ2-5 gives the whole variable domain DARVTQTPRHKVTEMGQEVTMRCQPILGHNTVFWYRQTMMQGLELLAYFRNRAPLDDSGMPKDRFSAEMPDATLATLKIQPSEPRDSAVYFCASGLTGVETQYFGPGTRLLVL.

The chain combines TRBV11-2 with TRBJ1-3, with D tentatively TRBD1 (5 bases). The CDR3 is made up of 16 amino acids. Germline CDR1 SGHAT, CDR2 FQNNGV. V lost 1 base and J 6 bases, leaving 16 bases between the germline ends. CDR3 protein: CASSLAPRGGSNTIYF. In nucleotides, the CDR3 is TGTGCCAGCAGCTTAGCCCCTCGGGGGGGTTCAAACACCATATATTTT.

This clone turned up a few times. At one of its ends the junction is not consistent with the germline gene, which may arise from a read error. This rearrangement joins TRBV4-1 to TRBJ1-1, with unresolved D. The CDR3 consists of 10 residues. The germline V gene encodes CDR1 MGHRA and CDR2 YSYEKL. The CDR3: CASSPLSLDF. CDR3 DNA: TGCGCCAGCAGCCCTTTATCTCTAGACTTT.

This clone has a handful of counts. J is TRBJ1-2 and V is TRBV7-3, with D perhaps TRBD1 (5 bases). Germline CDR1 and CDR2: SGHTA and FQGTGA. This CDR3 is built from 13 residues. Trimming removed 0 bases at V and 6 bases at J, with 8 bases between. CDR3 nucleotides: TGTGCCAGCAGCTTAACTGGGGGGGATGGCTACACCTTC. Its translation: CASSLTGGDGYTF.

A few counts support this clone. The rearrangement links TRBV6-5 to TRBJ1-1, with D possibly matching TRBD1 (6 bases). V lost 10 bases, J lost 3 bases, and 15 bases lay in between. The CDR3 has 13 amino acids. CDR1 and CDR2 (germline): MNHEY, SVGAGI. The CDR3 here is CATLGGRYTEAFF. The CDR3 DNA follows: TGTGCCACCCTTGGGGGCCGGTACACTGAAGCTTTCTTT.

The gene calls are TRBV19 and TRBJ1-5; the D gene is possibly TRBD1 (5 bases). This CDR3 is 16 amino acids long. V was trimmed by 4 bases and J by 2 bases, leaving 15 bases between them. The V gene's germline CDR1 is LNHDA and CDR2 SQIVND (reference sequence). The CDR3 reads CASSNVRGGGNQPQHF. CDR3 nucleotides: TGTGCCAGTAGTAATGTTAGGGGAGGAGGCAATCAGCCCCAGCATTTT.

The CDR3 DNA follows: TGTGCCTGGAAGGGTTCGGGGGGGAGCAATGAGCAGTTCTTC. This codes for CAWKGSGGSNEQFF. This chain uses TRBV30 with TRBJ2-1, with 8 bases identical to TRBD2. The CDR3 contains 14 residues. Germline assignment: CDR1 GTSNPN and CDR2 SVGIG (reference sequence). V shed 4 bases and J 6 bases; nucleotides not matched to a gene: 8.

This clone was recorded once. The chain is built from TRBV4-1 and TRBJ1-5, with 8 bases that match TRBD1. Per germline, CDR1 MGHRA and CDR2 YSYEKL. The CDR3 totals 16 residues. Losses at the gene ends were 0 bases for V and 4 bases for J; bases not matched to a gene: 5. In nucleotides, the CDR3 is TGCGCCAGCAGCCAAGATAGGACAGGGTTGAATCAGCCCCAGCATTTT. It yields the protein CASSQDRTGLNQPQHF.

A word on this clone: Within the sample, other DNA sequences also encode this same CDR3. The chain recombines TRBV6-5 with TRBJ1-3; TRBD1 is a possible D gene (5 bases). Germline CDR1 is MNHEY and CDR2 is SVGAGI. CDR3 length: 16 residues. V lost 0 bases to trimming and J lost 0 bases, with 9 bases between them. The CDR3 DNA reads TGTGCCAGCAGTTACTCGCGGGGGAGCTCTGGAAACACCATATATTTT. It specifies CASSYSRGSSGNTIYF.

V is TRBV4-1 and J is TRBJ1-3; TRBD1 is a possible D gene (6 bases). Germline values: CDR1 MGHRA, CDR2 YSYEKL. The CDR3 covers 14 residues. Trimming shortened V by 1 base and J by 8 bases, and 12 bases separated the two germline ends. For the CDR3, the DNA is TGCGCCAGCAGCCAAGTGACAGGTCCAGACACCATATATTTT. It codes for CASSQVTGPDTIYF.

The chain carries TRBV18 and TRBJ1-3; a weak D match, TRBD1 (5 bases). This CDR3 contains 16 residues. Germline assignment: CDR1 KGHSH and CDR2 LQKENI. V was pared by 6 bases and J by 0 bases, with 15 bases between. The chain's CDR3 is CASSLLGAGSGNTIYF. Here the CDR3 DNA reads TGTGCCAGCTCGTTATTAGGGGCAGGCTCTGGAAACACCATATATTTT.

This sequence joins TRBV7-9 and TRBJ1-1; 8 bases line up with TRBD1. The germline V gene has CDR1 SEHNR and CDR2 FQNEAQ (reference sequence). The V segment lost 5 bases and the J segment 0 bases; nucleotides outside the gene matches: 5. There are 15 residues in the CDR3. Written as DNA, the CDR3 is TGTGCCAGCAGCGGTCGGACAGGGATGAACACTGAAGCTTTCTTT. Protein product: CASSGRTGMNTEAFF. Variable domain in full (rest from reference TRBV7-9 and TRBJ1-1): DTGVSQNPRHKITKRGQNVTFRCDPISEHNRLYWYRQTLGQGPEFLTYFQNEAQLEKSRLLSDRFSAERPKGSFSTLEIQRTEQGDSAMYLCASSGRTGMNTEAFFGQGTRLTVV.

V gene TRBV6-5 combines with J gene TRBJ2-5; TRBD2 matches at 14 bases. This CDR3 is 15 amino acids long. Germline V gene data show CDR1 as MNHEY and CDR2 as SVGAGI. Trimming at V came to 8 bases and at J to 5 bases, leaving 7 bases not matched to a gene. CDR3 protein: CASDGGLAGAETQYF. CDR3 nucleotides: TGTGCCAGCGACGGGGGACTAGCGGGGGCCGAGACCCAGTACTTC.

This chain links TRBV28 with TRBJ1-2, with a weak D call TRBD1 (5 bases). The CDR3 contains 15 residues. V shed 7 bases and J shed 0 bases, with 15 bases lying between them. Germline V gene sequence: CDR1 MDHEN, CDR2 SYDVKM. CDR3 nucleotide sequence: TGTGCCAGCAACGATCAGACGACAGCTAACTATGGCTACACCTTC. It encodes CASNDQTTANYGYTF.

This clone showed up just a few times. This chain connects TRBV7-8 to TRBJ1-5; D gene unclear. V was shortened by 0 bases and J by 2 bases, with 5 bases between the two germline ends. The CDR3 covers 14 residues. Germline V gene sequence: CDR1 SGHVS, CDR2 FQNEAQ. The CDR3 spells CASSLASGNQPQHF. DNA of the CDR3: TGTGCCAGCAGCTTAGCCAGCGGCAATCAGCCCCAGCATTTT.

This clone appeared a few times. The chain joins TRBV18 to TRBJ1-1; tentatively, D is TRBD1 (6 bases). The ends were cut back, 4 bases at V and 5 bases at J, with 14 bases in the middle. This CDR3 has 14 residues. The germline V gene has CDR1 KGHSH and CDR2 LQKENI. This CDR3 reads CASSQEDRFTEAFF. In DNA form, the CDR3 reads TGTGCCAGCTCACAGGAAGACAGGTTTACTGAAGCTTTCTTT.

This sequence joins TRBV5-1 and TRBJ2-3; 9 nucleotides match TRBD2. With V trimmed by 0 bases and J by 4 bases, 6 bases remained unmatched. The CDR3 length is 16 residues. Germline V gives CDR1 SGHRS, CDR2 YFSETQ. CDR3 residues: CASSLAGRGGPDTQYF. The CDR3 DNA is TGCGCCAGCAGCTTGGCTGGGCGGGGGGGCCCAGATACGCAGTATTTT.